This TCR beta chain was observed in a study of cytomegalovirus exposure and HLA in healthy donors. Overall study: Early release data held some 79 million unique TCRs from HLA-typed donors.

This clone has only a few counts. A multiplex PCR was run with 60 Vbeta primers and 13 Jbeta primers. Assay used: immunoSEQ multiplex PCR; TCRdb lists only in-frame clones, some missing. The sample carries some 140,000 clones, about 74% recorded once. This CDR3 is built from 12 residues. Germline V lookup: CDR1 SGHKS, CDR2 YYEKEE (reference sequence). V lost 1 base and J lost 8, with 7 bases in between. This rearrangement joins TRBV5-5 to TRBJ2-1; D uncertain. The clonotype comes from a middle-aged man in good health and CMV-seronegative. The sequencing input was PBMCs. CDR3 DNA sequence: TGTGCCAGCAGCTTGATGGGCTATGAGCAGTTCTTC. This gives the protein CASSLMGYEQFF.